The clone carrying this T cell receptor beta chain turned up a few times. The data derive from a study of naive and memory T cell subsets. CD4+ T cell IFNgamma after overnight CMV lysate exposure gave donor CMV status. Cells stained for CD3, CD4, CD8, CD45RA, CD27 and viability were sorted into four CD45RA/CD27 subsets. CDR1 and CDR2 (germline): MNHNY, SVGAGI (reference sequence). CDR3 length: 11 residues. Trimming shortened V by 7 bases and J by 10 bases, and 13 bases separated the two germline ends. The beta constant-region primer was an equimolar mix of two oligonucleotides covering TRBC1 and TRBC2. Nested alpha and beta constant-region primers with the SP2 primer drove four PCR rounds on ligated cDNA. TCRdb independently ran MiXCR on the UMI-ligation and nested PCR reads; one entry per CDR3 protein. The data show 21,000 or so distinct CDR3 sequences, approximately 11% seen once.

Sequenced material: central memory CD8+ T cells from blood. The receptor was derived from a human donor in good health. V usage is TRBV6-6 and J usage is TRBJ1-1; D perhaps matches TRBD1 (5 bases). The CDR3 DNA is TGTGCCAGCATTGGGGGGACGGGAGCTTTCTTT. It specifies CASIGGTGAFF.